Below, 23 T cell receptor beta chains from the same sample are listed, as sequenced in a study of cytomegalovirus exposure and HLA in healthy donors. Clones were read by immunoSEQ multiplex PCR, and TCRdb kept only the in-frame ones, dropping some. This sample has some 140,000 clones, with around four fifths found just once. Material for sequencing was PBMCs. These receptors all come from a woman in her twenties or thirties in good health and CMV-seronegative.

The rearrangement links TRBV19 to TRBJ2-7; 7 positions agree with TRBD1. The J segment lost 1 base and the V segment lost 9 bases, leaving 3 bases of the junction unmatched. Germline V CDR1 and CDR2: LNHDA, SQIVND (reference sequence). CDR3 length: 12 residues. The CDR3 loop is CASRGQSYEQYF. The CDR3 DNA is TGTGCCAGCCGGGGACAGTCCTACGAGCAGTACTTC.

This chain connects TRBV4-3 to TRBJ1-4, with D hard to call. V was cut by 0 bases and J by 10 bases, with 12 bases left in between. The CDR3 totals 14 residues. The V gene's germline CDR1 is LGHNA and CDR2 YSLEER. The CDR3 coding sequence is TGCGCCAGCAGCCAAGATTCGGGGTTGGGAAAACTGTTTTTT. It encodes CASSQDSGLGKLFF.

The chain links TRBV11-1 to TRBJ2-3; tentative D call: TRBD2 (6 bases). CDR3 size: 16 residues. Germline values: CDR1 SGHAT, CDR2 FQDESV (reference sequence). V was trimmed by 5 bases and J by 0 bases, leaving 15 bases between them. The CDR3 region is CASSPTERASTDTQYF. DNA for the CDR3: TGTGCCAGCAGCCCTACTGAGCGGGCTAGCACAGATACGCAGTATTTT.

The gene calls are TRBV5-1 and TRBJ1-6, with D tentatively TRBD1 (6 bases). The V end lost 2 bases, the J end lost 9 bases, and 12 bases lay between the germline ends. The germline V gene has CDR1 SGHRS and CDR2 YFSETQ. This CDR3 region has 14 residues. Here the CDR3 DNA reads TGCGCCAGCAGCTTTGGACAGAAAACTTCACCCCTCCACTTT. Amino acids: CASSFGQKTSPLHF. The full variable domain, rest sourced from reference TRBV5-1 and TRBJ1-6, is KAGVTQTPRYLIKTRGQQVTLSCSPISGHRSVSWYQQTPGQGLQFLFEYFSETQRNKGNFPGRFSGRQFSNSRSEMNVSTLELGDSALYLCASSFGQKTSPLHFGNGTRLTVT.

CDR3 in amino acids: CASSPLQRGQMAQHF. CDR3 DNA: TGTGCCAGCTCACCACTCCAAAGGGGCCAAATGGCCCAGCATTTT. V gene TRBV18 combines with J gene TRBJ1-5; D might be TRBD1 (5 bases). This CDR3 is 15 amino acids long. The V end was cut by 1 base, the J end by 11 bases, with 18 bases between. From germline, CDR1 is KGHSH and CDR2 LQKENI.

This sequence joins TRBV9 and TRBJ1-2; weak D call: TRBD1 (6 bases). V gave up 3 bases and J gave up 4 bases, with 19 bases separating them. This CDR3 is built from 16 residues. Germline values: CDR1 SGDLS, CDR2 YYNGEE. This CDR3 is CASSALTPGVSYGYTF. CDR3 nucleotide sequence: TGTGCCAGCAGCGCCCTAACCCCAGGGGTGTCCTATGGCTACACCTTC. The complete variable domain, with remaining parts taken from reference TRBV9 and TRBJ1-2, reads DSGVTQTPKHLITATGQRVTLRCSPRSGDLSVYWYQQSLDQGLQFLIQYYNGEERAKGNILERFSAQQFPDLHSELNLSSLELGDSALYFCASSALTPGVSYGYTFGSGTRLTVV.

The chain employs TRBV18 and TRBJ2-3; 9 nucleotides align to TRBD2. Per the germline V gene, CDR1 is KGHSH and CDR2 is LQKENI. V gave up 1 base and J gave up 0 bases; unmatched junction bases: 2. The CDR3 is 16 residues long. The chain's CDR3 is CASSPRTSASTDTQYF. The CDR3 bases are TGTGCCAGCTCACCACGGACTAGCGCTAGCACAGATACGCAGTATTTT.

The chain employs TRBV5-1 and TRBJ2-1, with TRBD2 as a possible D gene (7 bases). With 2 bases removed from V and 8 bases from J, the gap between germline ends came to 14 bases. Germline V gene data show CDR1 as SGHRS and CDR2 as YFSETQ. The CDR3 covers 14 residues. The CDR3 here is CASSLTGGSDEQFF. The CDR3 DNA is TGCGCCAGCAGCTTAACGGGGGGCTCGGATGAGCAGTTCTTC.

The rearrangement links TRBV10-3 to TRBJ2-7, with TRBD1 as a possible D gene (6 bases). In germline, CDR1 is ENHRY, CDR2 SYGVKD. The CDR3 is made up of 14 amino acids. V shed 3 bases and J shed 6 bases, with 15 bases lying between them. CDR3 DNA: TGTGCCATCAGTGACCCTAACAGGGTTAGCGAGCAGTACTTC. Residues: CAISDPNRVSEQYF.

The V and J genes are TRBV29-1 and TRBJ1-5; D gene unclear. V was pared by 5 bases and J by 4 bases, with 12 bases between. This CDR3 has 13 residues. The germline gives CDR1 SQVTM, CDR2 ANQGSEA. In DNA form, the CDR3 reads TGCAGCGTTTCCGACGGGAGGAATCAGCCCCAGCATTTT. Its translation: CSVSDGRNQPQHF.

The chain couples TRBV5-4 to TRBJ2-5; D ambiguous. Deletions cut 0 bases from V and 5 bases from J, with 5 bases between. The CDR3 consists of 12 residues. Germline assignment: CDR1 SGHNT and CDR2 YYREEE (reference sequence). The CDR3 here is CASSLGPETQYF. The CDR3 region has the DNA TGTGCCAGCAGCTTGGGTCCGGAGACCCAGTACTTC.

This chain links TRBV2 with TRBJ2-7; 8 bases match TRBD1. The CDR3 is 15 residues long. V lost 0 bases to trimming and J lost 0 bases; unmatched junction nucleotides: 1. Per the germline V gene, CDR1 is SNHLY and CDR2 is FYNNEI. CDR3 nucleotide sequence: TGTGCCAGCAGTGAAGCGGACAGGGCCTCCTACGAGCAGTACTTC. It encodes CASSEADRASYEQYF. The variable domain in full, with the rest retrieved from reference TRBV2 and TRBJ2-7, is EPEVTQTPSHQVTQMGQEVILRCVPISNHLYFYWYRQILGQKVEFLVSFYNNEISEKSEIFDDQFSVERPDGSNFTLKIRSTKLEDSAMYFCASSEADRASYEQYFGPGTRLTVT.

This clone showed up just once. The chain recombines TRBV18 with TRBJ2-7; tentative D call: TRBD1 (5 bases). V was trimmed by 5 bases and J by 6 bases, leaving 14 bases between them. The length of the CDR3 is 13 residues. Germline V gives CDR1 KGHSH, CDR2 LQKENI. This CDR3 is CASSSDRQSEQYF. CDR3 in DNA: TGTGCCAGCTCATCAGACCGACAGTCCGAGCAGTACTTC.

This chain links TRBV18 with TRBJ1-5; D unclear. CDR1 is KGHSH and CDR2 is LQKENI in the germline V gene. This CDR3 spans 15 amino acids. V was clipped by 0 bases and J by 2 bases, with 8 bases between them. CDR3 nucleotides: TGTGCCAGCTCACCACCAGCTTTGGGCAATCAGCCCCAGCATTTT. Translated, it gives CASSPPALGNQPQHF. Together with reference TRBV18 and TRBJ1-5, the CDR3 gives the full variable domain: NAGVMQNPRHLVRRRGQEARLRCSPMKGHSHVYWYRQLPEEGLKFMVYLQKENIIDESGMPKERFSAEFPKEGPSILRIQQVVRGDSAAYFCASSPPALGNQPQHFGDGTRLSIL.

The chain joins TRBV13 to TRBJ1-6, with D hard to call. V was pared by 4 bases and J by 0 bases, with 10 bases between. This CDR3 spans 16 amino acids. CDR1 is PRHDT and CDR2 is FYEKMQ in the germline V gene (reference sequence). The CDR3 spells CASSSRLDSYNSPLHF. DNA of the CDR3: TGTGCCAGCAGCTCGAGATTAGACTCCTATAATTCACCCCTCCACTTT.

The rearrangement uses TRBV2 and TRBJ1-5; D may be TRBD1 (6 bases). The V gene's germline CDR1 is SNHLY and CDR2 FYNNEI. This CDR3 is built from 17 residues. The V and J ends lost 2 bases and 3 bases respectively, with 17 bases between them. CDR3 in amino acids: CASSEKIITGHNQPQHF. The CDR3 nucleotides read TGTGCCAGCAGTGAAAAAATCATCACAGGGCACAATCAGCCCCAGCATTTT.

The chain links TRBV9 to TRBJ2-2; D is unclear. The CDR3 runs to 17 residues. Germline assignment: CDR1 SGDLS and CDR2 YYNGEE. Trimming shortened V by 0 bases and J by 0 bases, and 12 bases separated the two germline ends. This CDR3 reads CASSVVGGSPNTGELFF. DNA for the CDR3: TGTGCCAGCAGCGTAGTGGGTGGTAGCCCGAACACCGGGGAGCTGTTTTTT.

There are a few counts of this clone. The chain's CDR3 is CASSYSRVQPQHF. CDR3 nucleotides: TGTGCCAGCAGTTACTCGAGGGTCCAGCCCCAGCATTTT. The rearrangement joins TRBV6-5 to TRBJ1-5, with D hard to call. The CDR3 is 13 amino acids. CDR1 and CDR2 from the germline V gene are MNHEY and SVGAGI. V lost 0 bases and J 7 bases, leaving 7 bases between the germline ends.

The J gene is TRBJ2-1, the V gene TRBV19; D uncertain. Germline V gene data show CDR1 as LNHDA and CDR2 as SQIVND (reference sequence). The CDR3 runs 11 residues. V shed 4 bases and J shed 7 bases, with 5 bases lying between them. CDR3 protein: CASSTRNEQFF. The CDR3 nucleotides are TGTGCCAGTAGTACCAGAAATGAGCAGTTCTTC.

This chain uses TRBV19 with TRBJ1-5; a weak D match, TRBD1 (6 bases). Trimming left V 5 bases short and J 11 bases short, with 22 bases between. Germline CDR1 reads LNHDA; CDR2 reads SQIVND (reference sequence). This CDR3 has 15 amino acids. In DNA, the CDR3 is TGTGCCAGTAGTTTGTCGGGACAAGGGCTTAGGGCCCAGCATTTT. It specifies CASSLSGQGLRAQHF.

This clone was seen a handful of times. V gene TRBV2 combines with J gene TRBJ1-3; 10 bases map to TRBD1. This CDR3 comprises 13 residues. V trimming: 6 bases; J trimming: 7 bases; junction bases outside the gene matches: 3. The germline V gene encodes CDR1 SNHLY and CDR2 FYNNEI. The CDR3 loop is CASRGQGRNTIYF. The CDR3 coding sequence is TGTGCCAGCAGGGGACAGGGGAGGAACACCATATATTTT.

This clone has a single count. This rearrangement joins TRBV6-1 to TRBJ2-7; 8 positions agree with TRBD2. Germline V lookup: CDR1 MNHNS, CDR2 SASEGT. The CDR3 loop spans 14 amino acids. The ends lost 7 bases at V and 6 bases at J; junction bases unmatched: 11. CDR3 region: CASTGTSYLGEQYF. The CDR3 DNA is TGTGCCAGCACCGGGACTAGTTATTTGGGCGAGCAGTACTTC.

The genes are TRBV15 and TRBJ1-5; D is ambiguous. V dropped 1 base and J dropped 1 base, with 8 bases sitting between them. Per the germline V gene, CDR1 is LNHNV and CDR2 is YYDKDF (reference sequence). This CDR3 has 15 amino acids. The CDR3 DNA reads TGTGCCACCAGCAGAGGAGCTGAGAGCAATCAGCCCCAGCATTTT. It yields the protein CATSRGAESNQPQHF.